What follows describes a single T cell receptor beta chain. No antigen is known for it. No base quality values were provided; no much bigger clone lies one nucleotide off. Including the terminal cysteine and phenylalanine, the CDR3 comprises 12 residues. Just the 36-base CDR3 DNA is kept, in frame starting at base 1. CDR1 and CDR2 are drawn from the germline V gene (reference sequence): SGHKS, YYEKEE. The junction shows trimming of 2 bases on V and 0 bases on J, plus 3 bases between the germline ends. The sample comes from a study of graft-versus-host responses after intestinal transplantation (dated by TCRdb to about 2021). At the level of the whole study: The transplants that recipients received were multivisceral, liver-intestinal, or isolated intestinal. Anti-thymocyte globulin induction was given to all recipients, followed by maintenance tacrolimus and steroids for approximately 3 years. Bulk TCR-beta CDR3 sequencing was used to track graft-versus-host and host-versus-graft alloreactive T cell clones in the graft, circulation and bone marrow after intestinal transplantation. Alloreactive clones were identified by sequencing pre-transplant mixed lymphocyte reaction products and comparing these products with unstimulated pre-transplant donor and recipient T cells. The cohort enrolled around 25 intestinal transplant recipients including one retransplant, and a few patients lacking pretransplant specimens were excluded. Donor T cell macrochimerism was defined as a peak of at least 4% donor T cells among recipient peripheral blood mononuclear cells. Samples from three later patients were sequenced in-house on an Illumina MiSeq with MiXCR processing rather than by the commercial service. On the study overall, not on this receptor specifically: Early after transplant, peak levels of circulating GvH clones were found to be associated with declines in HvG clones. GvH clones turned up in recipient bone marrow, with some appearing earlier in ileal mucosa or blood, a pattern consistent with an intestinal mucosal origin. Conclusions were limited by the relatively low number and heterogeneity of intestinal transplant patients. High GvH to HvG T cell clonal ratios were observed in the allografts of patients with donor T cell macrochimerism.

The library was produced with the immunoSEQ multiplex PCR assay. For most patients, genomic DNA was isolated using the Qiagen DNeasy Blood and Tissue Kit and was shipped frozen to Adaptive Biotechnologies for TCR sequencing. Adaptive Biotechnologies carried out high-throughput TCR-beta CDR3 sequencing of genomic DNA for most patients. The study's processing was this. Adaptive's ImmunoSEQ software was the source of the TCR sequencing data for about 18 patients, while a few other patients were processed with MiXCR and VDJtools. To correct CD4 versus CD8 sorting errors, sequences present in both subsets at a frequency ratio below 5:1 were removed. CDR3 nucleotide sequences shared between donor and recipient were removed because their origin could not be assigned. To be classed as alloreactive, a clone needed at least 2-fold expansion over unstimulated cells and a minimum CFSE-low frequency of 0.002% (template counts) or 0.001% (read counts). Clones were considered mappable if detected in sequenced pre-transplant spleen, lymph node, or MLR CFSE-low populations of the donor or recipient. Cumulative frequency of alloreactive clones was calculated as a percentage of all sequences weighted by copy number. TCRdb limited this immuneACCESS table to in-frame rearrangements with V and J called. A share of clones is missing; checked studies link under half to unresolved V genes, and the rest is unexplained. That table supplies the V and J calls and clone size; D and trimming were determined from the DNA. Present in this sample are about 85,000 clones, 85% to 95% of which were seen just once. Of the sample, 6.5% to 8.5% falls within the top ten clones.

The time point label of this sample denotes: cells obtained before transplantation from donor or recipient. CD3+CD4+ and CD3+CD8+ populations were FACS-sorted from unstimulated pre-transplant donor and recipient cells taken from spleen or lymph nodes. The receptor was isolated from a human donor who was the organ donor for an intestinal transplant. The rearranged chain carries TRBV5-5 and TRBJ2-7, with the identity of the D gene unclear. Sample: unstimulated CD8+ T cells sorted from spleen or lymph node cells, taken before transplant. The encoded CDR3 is CASSFSSYEQYF. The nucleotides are TGTGCCAGCAGCTTTAGCTCCTACGAGCAGTACTTC.